These 28 T cell receptor beta chains were sequenced from one sample in a study of T cell responses to AZD1222 COVID-19 vaccine. This table comes from immunoSEQ multiplex PCR, and its TCRdb copy is limited to in-frame clones, with some not included. The sample carries 100,000 to 120,000 clones, roughly four fifths recorded once. The material was peripheral blood, obtained on day 0 of AZD1222 vaccination. The receptors shown here come from an adult in good health.

This clone was detected once. The chain carries TRBV7-2 and TRBJ1-1, with 12 bases fitting TRBD1. Germline values: CDR1 SGHTA, CDR2 FQGNSA. The CDR3 spans 15 residues. Trimming took 4 bases from V and 5 from J; bases not matched to a gene: 5. DNA for the CDR3: TGTGCCAGCAGCTCGGGACAGGGGGCAGTGACTGAAGCTTTCTTT. Its translation: CASSSGQGAVTEAFF.

This chain joins TRBV6-4 and TRBJ1-2; TRBD1 agrees at 9 bases. V trimming: 6 bases; J trimming: 4 bases; junction bases outside the gene matches: 3. The germline CDR1 and CDR2 sequences are MRHNA and SNTAGT. The CDR3 has 13 amino acids. CDR3 bases: TGTGCCAGCAGGAAGACAGGGGGCTATGGCTACACCTTC. Translation: CASRKTGGYGYTF.

Written as DNA, the CDR3 is TGTGCCAGCAGTTCCCCTGGGGCCGGCAATCAGCCCCAGCATTTT. This translates into CASSSPGAGNQPQHF. The chain combines TRBV28 with TRBJ1-5, with a weak D call TRBD1 (5 bases). CDR3 length: 15 residues. Trimming pared 4 bases from V and 2 bases from J, leaving 12 bases between. Germline CDR1 is MDHEN and CDR2 is SYDVKM. The whole variable domain, remainder taken from reference TRBV28 and TRBJ1-5, is DVKVTQSSRYLVKRTGEKVFLECVQDMDHENMFWYRQDPGLGLRLIYFSYDVKMKEKGDIPEGYSVSREKKERFSLILESASTNQTSMYLCASSSPGAGNQPQHFGDGTRLSIL.

The chain couples TRBV5-4 to TRBJ1-2; maybe TRBD1 (6 bases). With 4 bases removed from V and 8 bases from J, the gap between germline ends came to 21 bases. The CDR3 loop spans 15 amino acids. Germline V gene data show CDR1 as SGHNT and CDR2 as YYREEE (reference sequence). The CDR3 sequence: CASSLQHGRGGGYTF. CDR3 sequence (DNA): TGTGCCAGCAGCCTCCAGCATGGCAGGGGAGGGGGCTACACCTTC.

The chain is built from TRBV27 and TRBJ1-2; TRBD1 aligns across 10 bases. The CDR3 covers 15 residues. With V trimmed by 4 bases and J by 4 bases, 6 bases remained unmatched. Germline loops: CDR1 MNHEY, CDR2 SMNVEV (reference sequence). The CDR3 nucleotides read TGTGCCAGCAGTTCCCGGGGACAGGGGACCTATGGCTACACCTTC. The encoded protein is CASSSRGQGTYGYTF.

CDR3 residues: CASKKQGAQNTEAFF. The CDR3 nucleotides are TGTGCCAGCAAGAAACAGGGGGCGCAGAACACTGAAGCTTTCTTT. This chain links TRBV2 with TRBJ1-1; TRBD1 matches 9 bases. CDR1 is SNHLY and CDR2 is FYNNEI in the germline V gene. V was pared by 7 bases and J by 1 base, with 7 bases of the junction left unmatched. The CDR3 is made up of 15 amino acids. Drawing the rest from reference TRBV2 and TRBJ1-1, the complete variable domain is EPEVTQTPSHQVTQMGQEVILRCVPISNHLYFYWYRQILGQKVEFLVSFYNNEISEKSEIFDDQFSVERPDGSNFTLKIRSTKLEDSAMYFCASKKQGAQNTEAFFGQGTRLTVV.

The gene calls are TRBV27 and TRBJ2-5, with 13 positions matching TRBD2. The CDR3 covers 15 residues. CDR1 is MNHEY and CDR2 is SMNVEV in the germline V gene (reference sequence). V lost 3 bases, J lost 5 bases, and 3 bases stayed unmatched. CDR3 sequence reads: CASSFGTSGTETQYF. The CDR3 coding sequence is TGTGCCAGCAGTTTTGGGACTAGCGGGACTGAGACCCAGTACTTC.

The chain is built from TRBV9 and TRBJ2-5; TRBD2 matches 8 bases. The CDR3 totals 16 residues. V lost 2 bases to trimming and J lost 3 bases; unmatched junction nucleotides: 9. In germline, CDR1 is SGDLS, CDR2 YYNGEE. The CDR3 DNA reads TGTGCCAGCAGCGTTAGTGGCGGAGCGGGAGAAGAGACCCAGTACTTC. It codes for CASSVSGGAGEETQYF.

The sample holds one count of this clone. The chain couples TRBV29-1 to TRBJ1-2; 10 bases are shared with TRBD1. There are 15 residues in the CDR3. The junction had 7 bases not matched to a gene; V was cut back by 4 bases and J by 2 bases. The V gene's germline CDR1 is SQVTM and CDR2 ANQGSEA. The CDR3 here is CSVGSEGQGNYGYTF. The DNA of the CDR3 is TGCAGCGTTGGATCAGAGGGACAGGGGAACTATGGCTACACCTTC.

This chain connects TRBV19 to TRBJ2-7; 8 positions match TRBD2. Germline CDR1 reads LNHDA; CDR2 reads SQIVND (reference sequence). Germline trimming cut 8 bases from V and 0 bases from J; bases unmatched to any gene: 15. There are 17 residues in the CDR3. CDR3 bases: TGTGCCAGTGCGTTTAGGGCCAACAGCGGGAGCTCCTACGAGCAGTACTTC. Translated, it gives CASAFRANSGSSYEQYF.

The CDR3 DNA reads TGTGCCAGCTCACTTGATTGGACAGCTGAAAAACTGTTTTTT. It specifies CASSLDWTAEKLFF. The chain is built from TRBV18 and TRBJ1-4; D might be TRBD1 (6 bases). Trimming left V 4 bases short and J 7 bases short, with 13 bases between. This CDR3 has 14 residues. From germline, CDR1 is KGHSH and CDR2 LQKENI.

The J gene is TRBJ2-7, the V gene TRBV6-5; 9 bases fit TRBD1. The CDR3 is 13 amino acids. Germline V gene data show CDR1 as MNHEY and CDR2 as SVGAGI. Trimming at V came to 9 bases and at J to 1 base, leaving 4 bases not matched to a gene. The CDR3: CARDRGVSYEQYF. The CDR3 DNA reads as TGTGCCAGGGACAGGGGAGTGTCCTACGAGCAGTACTTC.

V gene TRBV4-2 combines with J gene TRBJ1-2; maybe TRBD1 (5 bases). This CDR3 is 14 amino acids long. V was shortened by 1 base and J by 8 bases, with 14 bases between the two germline ends. Germline V gives CDR1 LGHNA, CDR2 YNFKEQ. CDR3 loop: CASSQAFRDSGYTF. The CDR3 region has the DNA TGTGCCAGCAGCCAAGCGTTCAGGGATTCGGGCTACACCTTC.

The chain carries TRBV7-2 and TRBJ2-7; 7 positions agree with TRBD2. This CDR3 comprises 14 residues. The germline CDR1 and CDR2 sequences are SGHTA and FQGNSA. The V gene end was trimmed by 1 base and the J gene end by 6 bases; junction bases not matched to a gene: 6. For the CDR3, the DNA is TGTGCCAGCAGCTTAGAATTACTAGCGTTCGAGCAGTACTTC. This codes for CASSLELLAFEQYF.

The rearrangement uses TRBV5-1 and TRBJ2-3; D may be TRBD1 or TRBD2 (5 bases each). This CDR3 has 16 amino acids. V was pared by 0 bases and J by 4 bases, with 15 bases between. Germline V gene sequence: CDR1 SGHRS, CDR2 YFSETQ. DNA of the CDR3: TGCGCCAGCAGCTTGGGGGGGTTCTCACACCCAGATACGCAGTATTTT. Translated, it gives CASSLGGFSHPDTQYF. Complete variable domain (other parts from reference TRBV5-1 and TRBJ2-3): KAGVTQTPRYLIKTRGQQVTLSCSPISGHRSVSWYQQTPGQGLQFLFEYFSETQRNKGNFPGRFSGRQFSNSRSEMNVSTLELGDSALYLCASSLGGFSHPDTQYFGPGTRLTVL.

CDR3 protein: CASSLRTGGFSAFF. In nucleotides, the CDR3 is TGTGCCAGCAGCTTACGGACAGGGGGGTTTTCAGCTTTCTTT. This chain links TRBV11-2 with TRBJ1-1, with 10 bases matching TRBD1. This CDR3 region has 14 residues. Per the germline V gene, CDR1 is SGHAT and CDR2 is FQNNGV. Germline trimming cut 2 bases from V and 10 bases from J; bases unmatched to any gene: 7.

The CDR3 loop reads CASSSGTYTQYF. DNA of the CDR3: TGTGCCAGTAGTTCTGGGACCTATACGCAGTATTTT. The V and J genes are TRBV19 and TRBJ2-3; the D call may be TRBD1 or TRBD2 (5 bases each). The germline CDR1 and CDR2 sequences are LNHDA and SQIVND (reference sequence). The CDR3 has 12 amino acids. Trimming cost V 5 bases and J 7 bases, with 10 bases left between them.

V and J are TRBV5-1 and TRBJ2-2, with unresolved D. V gave up 9 bases and J gave up 0 bases, with 9 bases separating them. This CDR3 comprises 13 residues. CDR1 and CDR2 (germline): SGHRS, YFSETQ. This CDR3 reads CATAVSNTGELFF. The CDR3 nucleotides are TGCGCCACCGCTGTTTCGAACACCGGGGAGCTGTTTTTT.

J is TRBJ1-1 and V is TRBV9; weak D call: TRBD1 (6 bases). The CDR3 spans 13 residues. V was trimmed by 5 bases and J by 6 bases, leaving 14 bases between them. The germline V gene encodes CDR1 SGDLS and CDR2 YYNGEE. CDR3 in amino acids: CASSPTTGSEAFF. The CDR3 DNA reads as TGTGCCAGCAGTCCTACGACAGGTTCTGAAGCTTTCTTT.

The chain has TRBV9 and TRBJ2-3, with 10 bases fitting TRBD2. The V segment lost 4 bases and the J segment 1 base; nucleotides outside the gene matches: 6. This CDR3 is 16 amino acids long. CDR1 is SGDLS and CDR2 is YYNGEE in the germline V gene. CDR3 coding DNA: TGTGCCAGCAGCCTTCGAGCGGGAGGGGGCACAGATACGCAGTATTTT. Translation gives CASSLRAGGGTDTQYF.

V is TRBV7-2 and J is TRBJ2-1; 7 bases align to TRBD2. Unmatched junction bases numbered 11, after V lost 5 bases and J lost 4 bases. The germline V gene has CDR1 SGHTA and CDR2 FQGNSA. The CDR3 has 16 amino acids. CDR3 nucleotide sequence: TGTGCCAGCAGCGCCGACCGGGACTATAGATACAATGAGCAGTTCTTC. The encoded protein is CASSADRDYRYNEQFF. Variable domain in full (rest from reference TRBV7-2 and TRBJ2-1): GAGVSQSPSNKVTEKGKDVELRCDPISGHTALYWYRQSLGQGLEFLIYFQGNSAPDKSGLPSDRFSAERTGGSVSTLTIQRTQQEDSAVYLCASSADRDYRYNEQFFGPGTRLTVL.

CDR3 in DNA: TGTGCCAGCAGGGGACAGTGGATTGAAGCTTTCTTT. This sequence encodes CASRGQWIEAFF. The chain employs TRBV6-5 and TRBJ1-1; 7 nucleotides align to TRBD1. The CDR3 is made up of 12 amino acids. Germline V gene data show CDR1 as MNHEY and CDR2 as SVGAGI. V was clipped by 6 bases and J by 7 bases; unmatched bases: 5.

This sequence joins TRBV11-2 and TRBJ2-6, with D unresolved. Trimming pared 2 bases from V and 1 base from J, leaving 12 bases between. The CDR3 is 17 amino acids. Per germline, CDR1 SGHAT and CDR2 FQNNGV. The CDR3 spells CASSLLGMTSGANVLTF. The DNA of the CDR3 is TGTGCCAGCAGCTTACTGGGGATGACGTCTGGGGCCAACGTCCTGACTTTC.

The rearrangement links TRBV7-2 to TRBJ2-2; TRBD2 matches 12 bases. Trimming removed 5 bases from V and 2 bases from J; junction bases left unmatched: 3. The CDR3 extends over 16 amino acids. Germline lookup yields CDR1 SGHTA and CDR2 FQGNSA. The CDR3 sequence: CASSPLAGGNTGELFF. The CDR3 DNA sequence: TGTGCCAGCAGCCCACTAGCGGGGGGTAACACCGGGGAGCTGTTTTTT.

The rearrangement uses TRBV7-9 and TRBJ2-6, with a weak D call TRBD1 (5 bases). The CDR3 is 16 residues long. Between the trimmed V and J ends, which lost 7 bases and 1 base, there was a span of 14 bases. Germline CDR1 reads SEHNR; CDR2 reads FQNEAQ (reference sequence). The CDR3: CASTLQGMSGANVLTF. The CDR3 region has the DNA TGTGCCAGCACCCTCCAGGGAATGTCTGGGGCCAACGTCCTGACTTTC. The full variable domain, with the rest looked up from reference TRBV7-9 and TRBJ2-6, is DTGVSQNPRHKITKRGQNVTFRCDPISEHNRLYWYRQTLGQGPEFLTYFQNEAQLEKSRLLSDRFSAERPKGSFSTLEIQRTEQGDSAMYLCASTLQGMSGANVLTFGAGSRLTVL.

This clone was detected once. This rearrangement joins TRBV7-3 to TRBJ1-2, with D hard to call. Germline loops: CDR1 SGHTA, CDR2 FQGTGA. The CDR3 consists of 17 residues. V was clipped by 2 bases and J by 1 base, with 17 bases between them. CDR3 sequence: CASSLLGPLDHNYGYTF. CDR3 nucleotide sequence: TGTGCCAGCAGCTTACTAGGTCCGCTCGACCATAACTATGGCTACACCTTC.

The chain is built from TRBV19 and TRBJ2-7; 11 bases agree with TRBD2. Trimming cost V 3 bases and J 2 bases; bases outside gene matches: 3. The CDR3 runs 15 residues. Per the germline V gene, CDR1 is LNHDA and CDR2 is SQIVND (reference sequence). CDR3 sequence (DNA): TGTGCCAGTAGTATTCGTAGCGGGAGGGCCTACGAGCAGTACTTC. Residues: CASSIRSGRAYEQYF. Full variable domain (missing parts from reference TRBV19 and TRBJ2-7): DGGITQSPKYLFRKEGQNVTLSCEQNLNHDAMYWYRQDPGQGLRLIYYSQIVNDFQKGDIAEGYSVSREKKESFPLTVTSAQKNPTAFYLCASSIRSGRAYEQYFGPGTRLTVT.

This chain uses TRBV7-3 with TRBJ2-7; possibly TRBD2 for D (6 bases). Germline V gene data show CDR1 as SGHTA and CDR2 as FQGTGA. Trimming left V 3 bases short and J 1 base short, with 13 bases between. There are 15 residues in the CDR3. The CDR3 DNA follows: TGTGCCAGCAGCTTGGTTTCCGGGGGATCCTACGAGCAGTACTTC. It encodes CASSLVSGGSYEQYF.